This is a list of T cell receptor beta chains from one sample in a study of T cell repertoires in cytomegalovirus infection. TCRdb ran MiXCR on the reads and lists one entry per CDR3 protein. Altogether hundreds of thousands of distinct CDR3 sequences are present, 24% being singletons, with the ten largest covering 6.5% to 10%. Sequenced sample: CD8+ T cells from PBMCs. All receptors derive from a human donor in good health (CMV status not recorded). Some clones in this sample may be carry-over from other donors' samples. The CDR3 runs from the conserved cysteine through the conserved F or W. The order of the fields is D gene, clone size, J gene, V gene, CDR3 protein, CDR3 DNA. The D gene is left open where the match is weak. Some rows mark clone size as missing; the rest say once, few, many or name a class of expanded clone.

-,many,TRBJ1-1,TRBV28,CASSLIPREAFF,TGTGCCAGCAGTCTCATCCCAAGGGAAGCTTTCTTT
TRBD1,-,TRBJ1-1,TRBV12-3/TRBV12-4,CASSIRTGYPVGNTEAFF,TGTGCCAGCAGTATACGGACAGGATACCCGGTGGGGAACACTGAAGCTTTCTTT
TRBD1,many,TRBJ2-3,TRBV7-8,CASSLRTGPDTQYF,TGTGCCAGCAGCTTGAGGACAGGGCCAGATACGCAGTATTTT
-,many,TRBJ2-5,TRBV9,CASSPRTVPGRETQYF,TGTGCCAGCAGCCCCCGGACAGTCCCAGGGAGAGAGACCCAGTACTTC
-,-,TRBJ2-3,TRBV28,CASSTLTSSLDMFTDTQYF,TGTGCCAGCAGTACCCTGACAAGTTCACTCGACATGTTCACAGATACGCAGTATTTT
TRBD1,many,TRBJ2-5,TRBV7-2,CASSGDRWLEETQYF,TGTGCCAGCAGTGGGGACAGGTGGCTGGAAGAGACCCAGTACTTC
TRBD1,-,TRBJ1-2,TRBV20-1,CSARDPMVDRGIGYTF,TGCAGTGCTAGAGATCCGATGGTGGACAGGGGAATTGGCTACACCTTC
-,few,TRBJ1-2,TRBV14,CASRDRANYGYTF,TGTGCCAGCAGAGACAGAGCTAACTATGGCTACACCTTC
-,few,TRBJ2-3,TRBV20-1,CSASRLGGIQTDTQYF,TGCAGTGCTAGTCGTCTAGGGGGAATACAAACAGATACGCAGTATTTT
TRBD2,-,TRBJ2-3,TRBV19,CASIGLVPDTQYF,TGTGCCAGCATCGGACTAGTTCCAGATACGCAGTATTTT
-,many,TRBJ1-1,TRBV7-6,CAVGEDTEAFF,TGTGCAGTGGGGGAGGACACTGAAGCTTTCTTT
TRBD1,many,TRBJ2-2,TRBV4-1,CASSREHRGITGELFF,TGCGCCAGCAGCCGGGAACACAGGGGTATCACCGGGGAGCTGTTTTTT
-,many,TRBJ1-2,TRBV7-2,CASSSKALRPYGYTF,TGTGCCAGCAGCTCCAAGGCTCTACGACCCTATGGCTACACCTTC
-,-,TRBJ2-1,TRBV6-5,CASSPGTFSYNEQFF,TGTGCCAGCAGCCCCGGGACCTTCTCCTACAATGAGCAGTTCTTC
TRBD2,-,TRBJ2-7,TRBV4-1,CASSQVAGGAHEQYF,TGCGCCAGCAGCCAAGTAGCGGGGGGGGCCCACGAGCAGTACTTC
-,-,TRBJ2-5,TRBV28,CASSPEEGSLEETQYF,TGTGCCAGCAGTCCCGAGGAGGGCAGTTTAGAGGAGACCCAGTACTTC
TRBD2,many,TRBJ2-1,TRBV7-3,CASSFPTSGGESSYNEQFF,TGTGCCAGCAGCTTCCCTACTAGCGGGGGGGAGAGCTCCTACAATGAGCAGTTCTTC
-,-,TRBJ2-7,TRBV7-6,CVSSGTAYEQYF,TGTGTCAGCAGTGGGACCGCCTACGAGCAGTACTTC
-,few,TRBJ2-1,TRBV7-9,CASSTRRNDYNEQFF,TGTGCCAGCAGCACAAGGAGAAATGATTACAATGAGCAGTTCTTC
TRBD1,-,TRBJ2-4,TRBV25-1,CVSRDRGLLYF,TGTGTCAGCAGAGACAGGGGATTGTTGTACTTC
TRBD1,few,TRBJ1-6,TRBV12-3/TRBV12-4,CASSFQDRVGWGPLHF,TGTGCCAGCAGTTTCCAGGACAGGGTGGGTTGGGGACCCCTCCACTTT
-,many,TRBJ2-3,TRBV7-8,CASTLYGTDTQYF,TGTGCCAGCACTCTTTACGGGACAGATACGCAGTATTTT
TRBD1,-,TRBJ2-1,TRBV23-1,CASSHSTGGISYNEQFF,TGCGCCAGCAGTCACTCGACAGGGGGCATCTCCTACAATGAGCAGTTCTTC
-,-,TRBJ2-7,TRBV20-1,CSARDLPGSYEQYF,TGCAGTGCTAGAGATCTTCCAGGGTCCTACGAGCAGTACTTC
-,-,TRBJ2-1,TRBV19,CASSETQGNEQFF,TGTGCCAGTAGTGAGACCCAAGGGAATGAGCAGTTCTTC
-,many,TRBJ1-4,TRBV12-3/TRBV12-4,CASSFLTGMGANEKLFF,TGTGCCAGCAGTTTTCTGACAGGAATGGGTGCTAATGAAAAACTGTTTTTT
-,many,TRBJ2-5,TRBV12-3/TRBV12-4,CASSPTGRMRETQYF,TGTGCCAGCAGTCCGACAGGGAGGATGAGAGAGACCCAGTACTTC
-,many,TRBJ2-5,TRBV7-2,CASSLVRGGETQYF,TGTGCCAGCAGCTTAGTACGGGGCGGGGAGACCCAGTACTTC
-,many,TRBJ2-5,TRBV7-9,CASNWGIETQYF,TGTGCCAGCAATTGGGGAATAGAGACCCAGTACTTC
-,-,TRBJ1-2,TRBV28,CASSPAGLYGYTF,TGTGCCAGCAGTCCGGCGGGACTCTATGGCTACACCTTC